This TCR beta chain was identified in a study of T cell clonality in common variable immunodeficiency. This CDR3 region has 18 residues. The V end lost 3 bases, the J end lost 0 bases, and 20 bases lay between the germline ends. The germline CDR1 and CDR2 sequences are KGHSH and LQKENI. CVID subjects had received replacement immunoglobulin for at least one year. Remarks on this clone: What it binds is not known. The read terminates 3 residues ahead of where the CDR3 ends, so the germline J gene completes it.

The assay was immunoSEQ multiplex PCR, and TCRdb's table has in-frame clones only and misses some. This sample includes over 15,000 clones with no singletons; its ten biggest clones take up roughly 13%. Study conclusions and caveats: Common variable immunodeficiency TCR beta sequences reportedly had fewer deletions and N-nucleotide insertions.

Sequenced input: peripheral blood mononuclear cells. The receptor comes from a human donor with common variable immunodeficiency. This chain uses TRBV18 with TRBJ1-2; weak D call: TRBD1 (6 bases). The CDR3 is CASSPRTATLKPNYGYTF. The sequenced CDR3 bases are TGTGCCAGCTCACCCAGGACAGCTACCCTCAAACCTAACTATGGC.